This T cell receptor beta chain was documented in a study of cytomegalovirus exposure and HLA in healthy donors. PCR was performed using 60 Vbeta and 13 Jbeta primers. Here immunoSEQ multiplex PCR was the method, and the copy in TCRdb shows in-frame clones only, minus some. The data show 150,000 to 200,000 clones, 70% to 75% seen once. The material sequenced was PBMCs. This receptor was taken from a man between 18 and 35 years old in good health and CMV-seropositive.

The CDR3 reads CAGRGGSGSNNQGGYTF. CDR3 nucleotides: TGTGCGGGACGCGGGGGGTCTGGTTCAAATAATCAGGGCGGCTACACCTTC. The chain couples TRBV30 to TRBJ1-2; weak D call: TRBD1 (5 bases). The CDR3 loop spans 17 amino acids. Germline V gene data show CDR1 as GTSNPN and CDR2 as SVGIG (reference sequence).